This record looks at one TCR beta chain sequence and its context. Treatment described: preoperative locoregional IRX-2 cytokine immunotherapy. Preoperative locoregional IRX-2 cytokine immunotherapy was tested in the phase Ib source study. This sample is part of a study of preoperative IRX-2 immunotherapy in early breast cancer. Libraries were prepared by immunoSEQ multiplex PCR; TCRdb keeps only in-frame clonotypes and omits some of them. The data show some 99,000 clones, roughly 89% seen once. The CDR3 is 16 amino acids. The germline V gene has CDR1 SGHNT and CDR2 YENEEA. V lost 3 bases and J lost 0, with 12 bases in between.

The receptor was derived from a human donor with breast cancer. The sample was tumor tissue, taken after IRX-2 immunotherapy. The chain recombines TRBV11-3 with TRBJ2-4, with D unclear. This CDR3 reads CASSLLRDLAKNIQYF. CDR3 bases: TGTGCCAGCAGCTTGCTCAGAGATTTAGCCAAAAACATTCAGTACTTC.